The 26 T cell receptor beta chains below come from one sample, sequenced in a study of cytomegalovirus exposure and HLA in healthy donors. Sequencing was performed with immunoSEQ multiplex PCR; in TCRdb, only in-frame clones are kept and a portion is missing. The data show roughly 50,000 clones, roughly nine tenths seen once. Input material: PBMCs. The receptors were sampled from a man in his late teens or twenties in good health and CMV-seronegative.

CDR3 nucleotides: TGCGCCAGCAGCCCGGGGGTGAACACTGAAGCTTTCTTT. Its protein is CASSPGVNTEAFF. V is TRBV5-1 and J is TRBJ1-1; tentatively, D is TRBD1 (5 bases). Germline-derived CDR1 and CDR2 are SGHRS and YFSETQ. The CDR3 has 13 residues. V lost 4 bases to trimming and J lost 0 bases, with 7 bases between them. Full variable domain (rest looked up from reference TRBV5-1 and TRBJ1-1): KAGVTQTPRYLIKTRGQQVTLSCSPISGHRSVSWYQQTPGQGLQFLFEYFSETQRNKGNFPGRFSGRQFSNSRSEMNVSTLELGDSALYLCASSPGVNTEAFFGQGTRLTVV.

The chain joins TRBV4-3 to TRBJ2-3; the match to TRBD2 covers 7 bases. The CDR3 loop spans 16 amino acids. Trimming removed 0 bases from V and 0 bases from J; junction bases left unmatched: 3. The germline gives CDR1 LGHNA, CDR2 YSLEER. The CDR3 is CASSQEGSGSTDTQYF. The DNA of the CDR3 is TGCGCCAGCAGCCAAGAAGGTAGCGGGAGCACAGATACGCAGTATTTT.

The rearrangement joins TRBV5-6 to TRBJ2-7, with 10 nucleotides matching TRBD2. V gave up 4 bases and J gave up 4 bases; unmatched junction bases: 8. Germline CDR1 and CDR2: SGHDT and YYEEEE. This CDR3 spans 15 amino acids. The CDR3 DNA reads as TGTGCCAGCAGCCCCCTAGCGGGAGTATATTACGAGCAGTACTTC. Protein sequence: CASSPLAGVYYEQYF.

This clone came up once. The rearrangement links TRBV2 to TRBJ2-3; 7 bases are shared with TRBD2. This CDR3 comprises 16 residues. Germline V lookup: CDR1 SNHLY, CDR2 FYNNEI. J was trimmed by 0 bases and V by 6 bases; bases with no gene match: 9. CDR3 protein: CASRGTIAGSTDTQYF. CDR3 bases: TGTGCCAGCAGGGGGACCATAGCGGGTAGCACAGATACGCAGTATTTT.

This chain joins TRBV11-2 and TRBJ2-2; 8 bases are a match to TRBD1. The CDR3 is made up of 14 amino acids. The ends lost 5 bases at V and 7 bases at J; junction bases unmatched: 6. Per germline, CDR1 SGHAT and CDR2 FQNNGV. Here the CDR3 DNA reads TGTGCCAGCAGCCCAGGGGGCATTGACGGGGAGCTGTTTTTT. Translating gives CASSPGGIDGELFF. Using reference TRBV11-2 and TRBJ2-2 for the parts outside the CDR3, the full variable domain is EAGVAQSPRYKIIEKRQSVAFWCNPISGHATLYWYQQILGQGPKLLIQFQNNGVVDDSQLPKDRFSAERLKGVDSTLKIQPAKLEDSAVYLCASSPGGIDGELFFGEGSRLTVL.

V is TRBV5-1 and J is TRBJ2-2, with D perhaps TRBD2 (6 bases). Trimming cost V 0 bases and J 6 bases, with 12 bases left between them. The CDR3 sequence is 15 residues long. Germline loops: CDR1 SGHRS, CDR2 YFSETQ. The CDR3 sequence: CASSLDASVAGELFF. The DNA of the CDR3 is TGCGCCAGCAGCTTGGATGCTAGCGTAGCCGGGGAGCTGTTTTTT. Using reference TRBV5-1 and TRBJ2-2 for the parts outside the CDR3, the full variable domain is KAGVTQTPRYLIKTRGQQVTLSCSPISGHRSVSWYQQTPGQGLQFLFEYFSETQRNKGNFPGRFSGRQFSNSRSEMNVSTLELGDSALYLCASSLDASVAGELFFGEGSRLTVL.

The V gene is TRBV4-1, the J gene TRBJ1-2; possibly TRBD1 for D (5 bases). The V gene lost 0 bases and the J gene lost 4 bases, with 12 bases spanning the gap. Looked up from germline, CDR1 is MGHRA and CDR2 is YSYEKL. There are 15 residues in the CDR3. The CDR3 loop is CASSQDTGQGYGYTF. The DNA for the CDR3 is TGCGCCAGCAGCCAAGATACCGGGCAGGGCTATGGCTACACCTTC.

This clone was recorded only once. This rearrangement joins TRBV19 to TRBJ1-5; D call uncertain. V gave up 7 bases and J gave up 0 bases, with 10 bases separating them. The CDR3 loop spans 14 amino acids. CDR1 and CDR2 from the germline V gene are LNHDA and SQIVND (reference sequence). CDR3 residues: CASTLRLSNQPQHF. The CDR3, as DNA: TGTGCCAGTACCCTCAGGCTTAGCAATCAGCCCCAGCATTTT.

For this clone: In this CDR3 the conserved last residue, phenylalanine or tryptophan, is missing, so a read error is likely. The DNA is omitted, as the CDR3 cannot be located on it reliably, and the CDR3 follows TCRdb's listing. The genes are TRBV20-1 and TRBJ2-7; the D call TRBD2 from the table was never checked on the DNA. The CDR3 is 9 residues long, counting both termini. In germline, CDR1 is DFQATT, CDR2 SNEGSKA (reference sequence). CDR3 protein: CSAREAGAC.

As for this clone: The same CDR3 can be traced to other DNA sequences in this sample. The gene calls are TRBV28 and TRBJ1-3; 11 bases agree with TRBD1. Losses at the gene ends were 5 bases for V and 4 bases for J; bases not matched to a gene: 7. The CDR3 totals 16 residues. CDR1 and CDR2 (germline): MDHEN, SYDVKM. The CDR3 nucleotides are TGTGCCAGCAGTCCCGGACAGGGGGCGTCCGGAAACACCATATATTTT. Translating gives CASSPGQGASGNTIYF.

The rearrangement links TRBV10-3 to TRBJ2-5; TRBD2 matches at 10 bases. V was pared by 2 bases and J by 2 bases, with 8 bases of the junction left unmatched. CDR3 length: 17 amino acids. Germline-derived CDR1 and CDR2 are ENHRY and SYGVKD. In DNA, the CDR3 is TGTGCCATCAGTGAGAGTATCGGACTAGCGGAACAAGAGACCCAGTACTTC. Its translation: CAISESIGLAEQETQYF.

This chain links TRBV11-3 with TRBJ2-7, with 9 bases fitting TRBD2. V lost 5 bases, J lost 6 bases, and 11 bases stayed unmatched. The CDR3 loop spans 15 amino acids. The germline CDR1 and CDR2 sequences are SGHNT and YENEEA. CDR3 residues: CASSPGLAYFAEQYF. CDR3 DNA sequence: TGTGCCAGCAGCCCCGGACTAGCGTATTTCGCCGAGCAGTACTTC.

The CDR3 sequence is CASSFGGDTQYF. CDR3 nucleotides: TGTGCCAGCAGCTTCGGGGGGGATACGCAGTATTTT. The rearrangement joins TRBV7-2 to TRBJ2-3; TRBD2 matches 7 bases. This CDR3 contains 12 residues. Germline lookup yields CDR1 SGHTA and CDR2 FQGNSA. V gave up 3 bases and J gave up 6 bases; unmatched junction bases: 0.

This clone was picked up one time. The CDR3 nucleotides are TGTGCCAGCAGCCCGCGGACTAGCGGGAGTGAGGGAGATACGCAGTATTTT. Translation: CASSPRTSGSEGDTQYF. The chain links TRBV7-9 to TRBJ2-3, with TRBD2 matching over 13 bases. V lost 5 bases and J lost 5; bases outside the gene matches: 10. Germline CDR1 and CDR2: SEHNR and FQNEAQ (reference sequence). CDR3 length: 17 residues.

The chain employs TRBV7-8 and TRBJ1-1; D remains unclear. This CDR3 contains 12 residues. Germline V lookup: CDR1 SGHVS, CDR2 FQNEAQ. V dropped 1 base and J dropped 10 bases, with 10 bases sitting between them. The CDR3 region has the DNA TGTGCCAGCAGCTTAGGGACTTCAGGAGCTTTCTTT. The encoded protein is CASSLGTSGAFF. Supplemented by reference TRBV7-8 and TRBJ1-1, the full variable domain reads GAGVSQSPRYKVAKRGQDVALRCDPISGHVSLFWYQQALGQGPEFLTYFQNEAQLDKSGLPSDRFFAERPEGSVSTLKIQRTQQEDSAVYLCASSLGTSGAFFGQGTRLTVV.

The chain carries TRBV5-5 and TRBJ2-7, with D possibly being TRBD2 (6 bases). Per germline, CDR1 SGHKS and CDR2 YYEKEE (reference sequence). The germline V and J ends were trimmed by 4 bases and 3 bases, with 11 bases remaining between them. The CDR3 sequence is 13 residues long. Here the CDR3 DNA reads TGTGCCAGCAGCATCGGGACTTACTACGAGCAGTACTTC. Translating gives CASSIGTYYEQYF. Variable domain in full (rest from reference TRBV5-5 and TRBJ2-7): DAGVTQSPTHLIKTRGQQVTLRCSPISGHKSVSWYQQVLGQGPQFIFQYYEKEERGRGNFPDRFSARQFPNYSSELNVNALLLGDSALYLCASSIGTYYEQYFGPGTRLTVT.

This clone has only one observation. This chain links TRBV28 with TRBJ2-7; D may be TRBD1 (6 bases). Trimming took 5 bases from V and 2 from J, leaving 16 bases between them. The V gene's germline CDR1 is MDHEN and CDR2 SYDVKM. This CDR3 has 15 amino acids. In DNA, the CDR3 is TGTGCCAGCAGTGCGACCGGGACAAGTCCCTACGAGCAGTACTTC. Its protein product is CASSATGTSPYEQYF.

Worth noting for this clone: The sample holds other DNA sequences that translate to the same CDR3. V usage is TRBV5-1 and J usage is TRBJ1-1; 7 bases are shared with TRBD1. The CDR3 totals 15 residues. V lost 4 bases to trimming and J lost 1 base; unmatched junction nucleotides: 7. CDR1 and CDR2 from the germline V gene are SGHRS and YFSETQ. CDR3: CASSGTGTENTEAFF. DNA for the CDR3: TGCGCCAGCAGCGGAACCGGGACAGAGAACACTGAAGCTTTCTTT. Looking up the rest from reference TRBV5-1 and TRBJ1-1 gives the full variable domain: KAGVTQTPRYLIKTRGQQVTLSCSPISGHRSVSWYQQTPGQGLQFLFEYFSETQRNKGNFPGRFSGRQFSNSRSEMNVSTLELGDSALYLCASSGTGTENTEAFFGQGTRLTVV.

The chain recombines TRBV9 with TRBJ1-2; a possible D gene is TRBD1 (6 bases). Trimming stripped 0 bases from V and 8 bases from J, with 14 bases between. The CDR3 consists of 14 residues. Germline-derived CDR1 and CDR2 are SGDLS and YYNGEE. CDR3 bases: TGTGCCAGCAGCGTAGCTGGGGGCGAGTGGGGCTACACCTTC. It yields the protein CASSVAGGEWGYTF. Full variable domain (outside the CDR3, taken from reference TRBV9 and TRBJ1-2): DSGVTQTPKHLITATGQRVTLRCSPRSGDLSVYWYQQSLDQGLQFLIQYYNGEERAKGNILERFSAQQFPDLHSELNLSSLELGDSALYFCASSVAGGEWGYTFGSGTRLTVV.

V gene TRBV18 combines with J gene TRBJ2-3; 7 bases are shared with TRBD2. CDR1 and CDR2 (germline): KGHSH, LQKENI. V trimming: 6 bases; J trimming: 9 bases; junction bases outside the gene matches: 12. The length of the CDR3 is 14 residues. The CDR3 region is CASSAGGSGQTQYF. The DNA of the CDR3 is TGTGCCAGCTCCGCCGGGGGTAGCGGGCAAACGCAGTATTTT. The full variable domain, in which reference TRBV18 and TRBJ2-3 provide the parts outside the CDR3, is NAGVMQNPRHLVRRRGQEARLRCSPMKGHSHVYWYRQLPEEGLKFMVYLQKENIIDESGMPKERFSAEFPKEGPSILRIQQVVRGDSAAYFCASSAGGSGQTQYFGPGTRLTVL.

This clone was observed a handful of times. This chain links TRBV4-1 with TRBJ2-7, with TRBD2 matching over 11 bases. V trimming: 1 base; J trimming: 5 bases; junction bases outside the gene matches: 13. The CDR3 is 18 residues long. Germline values: CDR1 MGHRA, CDR2 YSYEKL. CDR3 sequence (DNA): TGCGCCAGCAGCCAAGCCGGGATAGCGGGAGGGCAGCGCGACGAGCAGTACTTC. It specifies CASSQAGIAGGQRDEQYF.

The CDR3 DNA follows: TGTGCCACCAGCAGAGATAAATGGACAGGAGATTGGGAGACCCAGTACTTC. Protein sequence: CATSRDKWTGDWETQYF. This sequence joins TRBV15 and TRBJ2-5, with 7 bases identical to TRBD1. V lost 0 bases, J lost 5 bases, and 12 bases stayed unmatched. Germline V gene lookup returns CDR1 LNHNV and CDR2 YYDKDF (reference sequence). There are 17 residues in the CDR3.

The V call is TRBV5-5, the J call TRBJ2-7; D perhaps matches TRBD1 (6 bases). CDR1 SGHKS and CDR2 YYEKEE come from the germline V gene (reference sequence). The CDR3 covers 16 residues. V shed 4 bases and J shed 2 bases, with 19 bases lying between them. CDR3 sequence (DNA): TGTGCCAGCAGCCAAACGTACAGGGATCAACCCTACGAGCAGTACTTC. Protein: CASSQTYRDQPYEQYF.

The V gene is TRBV30, the J gene TRBJ1-5; tentative D call: TRBD1 (6 bases). Germline V gives CDR1 GTSNPN, CDR2 SVGIG (reference sequence). CDR3 length: 13 residues. Trimming shortened V by 2 bases and J by 8 bases, and 13 bases separated the two germline ends. CDR3 region: CAWSRGNREPQHF. The CDR3 DNA is TGTGCCTGGAGTCGGGGCAACAGGGAGCCCCAGCATTTT.

The rearrangement links TRBV7-3 to TRBJ2-3; D is unresolved. V gave up 0 bases and J gave up 5 bases, with 6 bases separating them. The V gene's germline CDR1 is SGHTA and CDR2 FQGTGA. The CDR3 is made up of 13 amino acids. CDR3 in DNA: TGTGCCAGCAGCTTAACGGCCGTAGATACGCAGTATTTT. This encodes CASSLTAVDTQYF.

V and J are TRBV30 and TRBJ2-7, with TRBD1 matching 9 bases. Germline CDR1 and CDR2: GTSNPN and SVGIG (reference sequence). This CDR3 region has 15 residues. J was trimmed by 4 bases and V by 3 bases; bases with no gene match: 10. Here the CDR3 reads CAWRLTGTGRYEQYF. The CDR3 nucleotides are TGTGCCTGGAGGTTAACCGGGACAGGGAGGTACGAGCAGTACTTC.